Below are 14 T cell receptor beta chains sequenced from a single sample in a study of response to subunit inactivated influenza vaccine. Using its own MiXCR run on the RT-PCR reads, TCRdb lists one record per CDR3 protein. The profile shows roughly 710,000 distinct CDR3 sequences, roughly 15% of them singletons. Source: PBMCs from blood, taken about 14 days before vaccination. The receptor source for this set is a man over 45 who received an inactivated influenza vaccine.

V is TRBV29-1 and J is TRBJ2-7, with 7 nucleotides matching TRBD1. V dropped 4 bases and J dropped 3; count of bases not matched to a gene: 9. CDR1 and CDR2 (germline): SQVTM, ANQGSEA. The CDR3 covers 14 residues. As DNA, the CDR3 is TGCAGCGTTGGAGGGGGCAGGGGATTCTACGAGCAGTACTTC. It translates to CSVGGGRGFYEQYF.

This clonotype was seen only a few times. The chain employs TRBV25-1 and TRBJ1-2; D is ambiguous. Germline V gives CDR1 MGHDK, CDR2 SYGVNS. This CDR3 has 12 residues. V was pared by 3 bases and J by 4 bases, with 6 bases between. The DNA of the CDR3 is TGTGCCAGCAGTGATCACGCCTATGGCTACACCTTC. Protein sequence: CASSDHAYGYTF.

The chain couples TRBV29-1 to TRBJ2-5, with D uncertain. The V end was cut by 7 bases, the J end by 4 bases, with 19 bases between. CDR1 and CDR2 from the germline V gene are SQVTM and ANQGSEA. The CDR3 has 14 amino acids. CDR3 bases: TGCAGCGCCACCGCCCGGTTCCAACGAGAGACCCAGTACTTC. This codes for CSATARFQRETQYF.

The sample holds many counts of this clonotype. This chain uses TRBV29-1 with TRBJ2-7; D possibly corresponds to TRBD1 (6 bases). This CDR3 is 12 amino acids long. Trimming left V 4 bases short and J 2 bases short, with 9 bases between. Germline V gene sequence: CDR1 SQVTM, CDR2 ANQGSEA. This chain's CDR3 is CSVADRTYEQYF. The CDR3 DNA is TGCAGCGTTGCCGACAGGACCTACGAGCAGTACTTC.

This clonotype was seen a handful of times. The chain joins TRBV5-1 to TRBJ2-1; 9 nucleotides align to TRBD2. Germline V lookup: CDR1 SGHRS, CDR2 YFSETQ. The CDR3 totals 13 residues. The V gene end was trimmed by 0 bases and the J gene end by 10 bases; junction bases not matched to a gene: 2. The CDR3 spells CASSLVLAGEQFF. The CDR3 coding sequence is TGCGCCAGCAGCTTGGTGCTAGCGGGAGAGCAGTTCTTC.

There are a few counts of this clonotype. The genes are TRBV29-1 and TRBJ2-1; 8 bases map to TRBD2. The CDR3 extends over 14 amino acids. The junction had 7 bases not matched to a gene; V was cut back by 4 bases and J by 5 bases. From germline, CDR1 is SQVTM and CDR2 ANQGSEA. CDR3 protein: CSVVTLLADNEQFF. CDR3 in DNA: TGCAGCGTTGTGACCCTACTAGCGGACAATGAGCAGTTCTTC.

The J gene is TRBJ2-2, the V gene TRBV7-2, with TRBD1 matching over 9 bases. CDR1 is SGHTA, CDR2 FQGNSA, per germline. Trimming took 0 bases from V and 2 from J; bases not matched to a gene: 7. The CDR3 has 18 residues. The DNA of the CDR3 is TGTGCCAGCAGCTTAGCGCCGGGGACAGGGAGAAACACCGGGGAGCTGTTTTTT. This encodes CASSLAPGTGRNTGELFF. Looking up the rest from reference TRBV7-2 and TRBJ2-2 gives the full variable domain: GAGVSQSPSNKVTEKGKDVELRCDPISGHTALYWYRQSLGQGLEFLIYFQGNSAPDKSGLPSDRFSAERTGGSVSTLTIQRTQQEDSAVYLCASSLAPGTGRNTGELFFGEGSRLTVL.

This clonotype has more than one count but fewer than ten. The V and J genes are TRBV18 and TRBJ1-4; 11 bases align to TRBD1. Germline values: CDR1 KGHSH, CDR2 LQKENI. V lost 6 bases and J lost 8; bases outside the gene matches: 8. The CDR3 contains 15 residues. For the CDR3, the DNA is TGTGCCAGCTCGCCTACGGACAGGGGGCGAGAAAAACTGTTTTTT. Its protein product is CASSPTDRGREKLFF.

This clonotype has only a few counts. The J gene is TRBJ2-3, the V gene TRBV20-1; the D gene is possibly TRBD2 (6 bases). The CDR3 is made up of 15 amino acids. Trimming took 7 bases from V and 0 from J, leaving 17 bases between them. The V gene's germline CDR1 is DFQATT and CDR2 SNEGSKA (reference sequence). CDR3 DNA sequence: TGCAGTGTGACGGACTACTCCATCAGCACAGATACGCAGTATTTT. It yields the protein CSVTDYSISTDTQYF.

This chain uses TRBV4-1 with TRBJ2-7; maybe TRBD1 (6 bases). The length of the CDR3 is 16 residues. V was shortened by 1 base and J by 2 bases, with 15 bases between the two germline ends. Germline loops: CDR1 MGHRA, CDR2 YSYEKL. In DNA form, the CDR3 reads TGCGCCAGCAGCCAAGTTGGGCAGGGGAGCACCTACGAGCAGTACTTC. Its protein is CASSQVGQGSTYEQYF.

This clonotype was observed a handful of times. This chain links TRBV3-1 with TRBJ1-3; D uncertain. The V end was cut by 1 base, the J end by 0 bases, with 16 bases between. Germline values: CDR1 LGHDT, CDR2 YNNKEL (reference sequence). The CDR3 totals 18 residues. Here the CDR3 DNA reads TGTGCCAGCAGCCAAGCCACCAAGACGGCCAGCTCTGGAAACACCATATATTTT. Its translation: CASSQATKTASSGNTIYF.

This clonotype was counted only a few times. V is TRBV7-2 and J is TRBJ2-1, with 8 bases aligning to TRBD2. The J segment lost 0 bases and the V segment lost 5 bases, leaving 9 bases of the junction unmatched. CDR1 and CDR2 from the germline V gene are SGHTA and FQGNSA. This CDR3 comprises 17 residues. The CDR3 reads CASSPRTSSNSYNEQFF. CDR3 coding DNA: TGTGCCAGCAGCCCAAGGACTAGCTCGAACTCCTACAATGAGCAGTTCTTC. The entire variable domain, with the rest obtained from reference TRBV7-2 and TRBJ2-1, is as follows: GAGVSQSPSNKVTEKGKDVELRCDPISGHTALYWYRQSLGQGLEFLIYFQGNSAPDKSGLPSDRFSAERTGGSVSTLTIQRTQQEDSAVYLCASSPRTSSNSYNEQFFGPGTRLTVL.

The chain uses TRBV5-1 and TRBJ2-1; 10 nucleotides align to TRBD2. The CDR3 totals 14 residues. The germline gives CDR1 SGHRS, CDR2 YFSETQ. J lost 6 bases, V lost 4 bases, and 4 bases had no gene match. Here the CDR3 DNA reads TGCGCCAGCAGCCTACGGACTAGCGGCAATGAGCAGTTCTTC. Translating gives CASSLRTSGNEQFF. Using reference TRBV5-1 and TRBJ2-1 for the parts outside the CDR3, the full variable domain is KAGVTQTPRYLIKTRGQQVTLSCSPISGHRSVSWYQQTPGQGLQFLFEYFSETQRNKGNFPGRFSGRQFSNSRSEMNVSTLELGDSALYLCASSLRTSGNEQFFGPGTRLTVL.

The gene calls are TRBV6-1 and TRBJ2-5, with D possibly TRBD1 on 5 matching bases. CDR1 and CDR2 (germline): MNHNS, SASEGT. V lost 5 bases, J lost 4 bases, and 20 bases lay in between. The CDR3 is made up of 16 amino acids. CDR3 amino acids: CASSPRHQGTGETQYF. Written as DNA, the CDR3 is TGTGCCAGCAGTCCCCGGCACCAGGGTACGGGAGAGACCCAGTACTTC.